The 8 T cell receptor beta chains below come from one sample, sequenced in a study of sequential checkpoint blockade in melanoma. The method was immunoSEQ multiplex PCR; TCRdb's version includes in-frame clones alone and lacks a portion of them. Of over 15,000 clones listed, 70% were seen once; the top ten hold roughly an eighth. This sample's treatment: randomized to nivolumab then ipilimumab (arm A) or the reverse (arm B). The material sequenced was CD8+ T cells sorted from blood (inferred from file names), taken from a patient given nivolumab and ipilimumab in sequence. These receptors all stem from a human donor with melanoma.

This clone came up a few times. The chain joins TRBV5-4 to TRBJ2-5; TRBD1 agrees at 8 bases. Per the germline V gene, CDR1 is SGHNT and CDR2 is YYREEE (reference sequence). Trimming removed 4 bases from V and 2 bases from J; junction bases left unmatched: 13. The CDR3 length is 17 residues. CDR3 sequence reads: CASSAPLGQADQETQYF. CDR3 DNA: TGTGCCAGCAGCGCTCCCTTGGGACAGGCGGATCAAGAGACCCAGTACTTC.

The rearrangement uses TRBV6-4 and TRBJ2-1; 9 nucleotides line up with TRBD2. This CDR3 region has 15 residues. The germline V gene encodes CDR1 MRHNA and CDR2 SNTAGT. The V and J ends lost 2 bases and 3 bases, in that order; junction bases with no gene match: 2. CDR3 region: CASSDGSGGYNEQFF. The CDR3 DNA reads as TGTGCCAGCAGTGACGGTAGCGGGGGCTACAATGAGCAGTTCTTC.

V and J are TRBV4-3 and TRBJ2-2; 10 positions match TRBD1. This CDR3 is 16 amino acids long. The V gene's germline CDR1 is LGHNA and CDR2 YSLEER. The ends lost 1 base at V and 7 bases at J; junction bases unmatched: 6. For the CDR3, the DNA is TGCGCCAGCAGCCAAGGGTGGGGACAGGGGCACGGGGAGCTGTTTTTT. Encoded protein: CASSQGWGQGHGELFF.

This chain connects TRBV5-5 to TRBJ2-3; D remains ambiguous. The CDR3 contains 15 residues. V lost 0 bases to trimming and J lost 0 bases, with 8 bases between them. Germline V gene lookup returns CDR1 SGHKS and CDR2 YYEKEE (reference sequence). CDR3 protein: CASSLGSSSTDTQYF. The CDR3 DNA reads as TGTGCCAGCAGCTTGGGCAGTTCTAGCACAGATACGCAGTATTTT.

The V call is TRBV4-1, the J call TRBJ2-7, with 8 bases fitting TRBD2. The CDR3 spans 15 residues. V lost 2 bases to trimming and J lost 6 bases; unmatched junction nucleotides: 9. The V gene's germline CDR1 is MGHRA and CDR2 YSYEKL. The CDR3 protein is CASSQSPGGRVEQYF. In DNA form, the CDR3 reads TGCGCCAGCAGCCAATCCCCGGGGGGGCGGGTCGAGCAGTACTTC.

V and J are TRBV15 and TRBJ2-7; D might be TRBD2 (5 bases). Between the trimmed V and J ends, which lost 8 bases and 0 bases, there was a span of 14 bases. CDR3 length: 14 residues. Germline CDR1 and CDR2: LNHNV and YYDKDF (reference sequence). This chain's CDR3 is CATSPGAGSYEQYF. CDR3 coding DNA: TGTGCCACCTCACCAGGCGCGGGCTCCTACGAGCAGTACTTC. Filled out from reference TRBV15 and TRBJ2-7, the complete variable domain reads DAMVIQNPRYQVTQFGKPVTLSCSQTLNHNVMYWYQQKSSQAPKLLFHYYDKDFNNEADTPDNFQSRRPNTSFCFLDIRSPGLGDTAMYLCATSPGAGSYEQYFGPGTRLTVT.

CDR3 nucleotides: TGTGCCAGCAGCTTTGGACAGGCTTTGGGTTCACCCCTCCACTTT. Its protein is CASSFGQALGSPLHF. V is TRBV7-6 and J is TRBJ1-6, with 7 bases that match TRBD1. Unmatched junction bases numbered 8, after V lost 3 bases and J lost 9 bases. Per germline, CDR1 SGHVS and CDR2 FNYEAQ. The CDR3 extends over 15 amino acids. The full variable domain, completed using reference TRBV7-6 and TRBJ1-6, is GAGVSQSPRYKVTKRGQDVALRCDPISGHVSLYWYRQALGQGPEFLTYFNYEAQQDKSGLPNDRFSAERPEGSISTLTIQRTEQRDSAMYRCASSFGQALGSPLHFGNGTRLTVT.

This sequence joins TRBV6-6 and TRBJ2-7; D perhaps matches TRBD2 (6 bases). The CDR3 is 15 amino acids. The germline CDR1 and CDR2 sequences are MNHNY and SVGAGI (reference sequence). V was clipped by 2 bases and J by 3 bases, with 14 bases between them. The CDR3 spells CASSYEAGLGYEQYF. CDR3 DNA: TGTGCCAGCAGTTACGAGGCGGGACTCGGCTACGAGCAGTACTTC.